Listed below are T cell receptor beta chains from one sample, sequenced in a study of graft-versus-host responses after intestinal transplantation. Assay used: immunoSEQ multiplex PCR; TCRdb lists only in-frame clones, some missing. Here the sample spans approximately 60,000 clones, more than 90% being singletons. No cognate antigen is known for these TCRs. The sequences come from unstimulated CD8+ T cells sorted from spleen or lymph node cells, collected before transplant. Receptors originate from a human donor who was the organ donor for an intestinal transplant. CDR3s include the opening cysteine and the closing phenylalanine or tryptophan. A D gene is named only where the DNA matches it firmly. Size tells how often a clone was seen (once, few, many) or the class of an expanded clone, and some rows leave it out.

J | size | D | V | DNA | CDR3
TRBJ2-7 | - | TRBD1 | TRBV2 | TGTGCCAGCAGCCCGGGGACAGTAATACCATCCTACGAGCAGTACTTC | CASSPGTVIPSYEQYF
TRBJ2-3 | - | TRBD1 | TRBV5-4 | TGTGCCAGCAGCCCGGAAGGACAGGAGACAGATACGCAGTATTTT | CASSPEGQETDTQYF
TRBJ1-2 | - | - | TRBV7-2 | TGTGCCAGCAGCTTAGAGGGTGGGGGGGATGGCTACACCTTC | CASSLEGGGDGYTF
TRBJ2-2 | once | TRBD2 | TRBV4-1 | TGCGCCAGCAGCCAAGCTGCGGGCGGGAGGGACACCGGGGAGCTGTTTTTT | CASSQAAGGRDTGELFF
TRBJ1-6 | - | - | TRBV4-1 | TGCGCCAGCAGCCAGAGGGACTTGAAAGGGACCCTCCACTTT | CASSQRDLKGTLHF
TRBJ2-5 | few | TRBD1 | TRBV13 | TGTGCCAGCAGCTTAGCAGACAGGGGATTCGAAGAGACCCAGTACTTC | CASSLADRGFEETQYF
TRBJ2-7 | few | TRBD1 | TRBV4-1 | TGCGCCAGCAGCCAGGGACAGGCCTACGAGCAGTACTTC | CASSQGQAYEQYF
TRBJ2-7 | - | TRBD2 | TRBV27 | TGTGCCAGCAGTCCTCCTAGCGGGAGAAGCTACGAGCAGTACTTC | CASSPPSGRSYEQYF
TRBJ2-3 | - | TRBD2 | TRBV28 | TGTGCCAGCAGTTTCCCTGCAGAAGTAGGAGCGGGGCCCACAGATACGCAGTATTTT | CASSFPAEVGAGPTDTQYF
TRBJ2-5 | - | - | TRBV7-8 | TGTGCCAGCAACCAGCAAGAGACCCAGTACTTC | CASNQQETQYF
TRBJ2-7 | - | TRBD1 | TRBV15 | TGTGCCACCAGCAGACAAGACAGGGGCAACTACGAGCAGTACTTC | CATSRQDRGNYEQYF
TRBJ1-5 | - | - | TRBV19 | TGTGCCAGTAGTATTAGTGGACAGTACTATAGCAATCAGCCCCAGCATTTT | CASSISGQYYSNQPQHF
TRBJ2-3 | - | TRBD2 | TRBV5-1 | TGCGCCAGCAGCTTCGGGACTAGCGGGAGCTACACAGATACGCAGTATTTT | CASSFGTSGSYTDTQYF
TRBJ2-7 | - | TRBD1 | TRBV27 | TGTGCCAGCAGTACGGGACAGGACGTACGGCAGTACTTC | CASSTGQDVRQYF
TRBJ2-7 | - | TRBD1 | TRBV2 | TGTGCCAGCAGTGAACCCAGGCCCGACAGGGCATGGGCCTACGAGCAGTACTTC | CASSEPRPDRAWAYEQYF
TRBJ2-7 | - | TRBD2 | TRBV10-2 | TGCGCCAGCAGCCCCGGACTAGCGGGAATAGTAGTCTACGAGCAGTACTTC | CASSPGLAGIVVYEQYF
TRBJ1-5 | - | TRBD1 | TRBV7-6 | TGTGCCAGCAGCCCGGGACAGTGGGATCAGCCCCAGCATTTT | CASSPGQWDQPQHF
TRBJ1-2 | - | - | TRBV2 | TGTGCCAGCAGGGCCCGGGTTGACTATGGCTACACCTTC | CASRARVDYGYTF
TRBJ2-7 | - | TRBD1 | TRBV11-1 | TGTGCCAGCAGCCTTCAAGACAGGGGGCACTCCTACGAGCAGTACTTC | CASSLQDRGHSYEQYF
TRBJ2-7 | few | TRBD1 | TRBV4-1 | TGCGCCAGCAGCCTCCTCCAGGGGGCGGAGGGATACGAGCAGTACTTC | CASSLLQGAEGYEQYF
TRBJ1-4 | - | - | TRBV6-5 | TGTGCCAGCAGTTACTCAAAGGGAGAGACTAATGAAAAACTGTTTTTT | CASSYSKGETNEKLFF
TRBJ2-2 | once | - | TRBV5-4 | TGTGCCAGCTCGGGTCCGCGGGACACCGGGGAGCTGTTTTTT | CASSGPRDTGELFF
TRBJ2-6 | - | - | TRBV27 | TGTGCCAGCAGTACTCCCCCATTTGGGGCCAACGTCCTGACTTTC | CASSTPPFGANVLTF
TRBJ1-2 | - | - | TRBV14 | TGTGCCAGCAGCCAAGAAACAGGAGGCTACACCTTC | CASSQETGGYTF
TRBJ2-7 | - | TRBD1 | TRBV7-3 | TGTGCCAGCAGCATATCAGGGGGCTACGAGCAGTACTTC | CASSISGGYEQYF
TRBJ2-7 | - | - | TRBV6-4 | TGTGCCAGCATTGAAAACAGGGAACGGGGCTCCTACGAGCAGTACTTC | CASIENRERGSYEQYF
TRBJ1-2 | - | - | TRBV12-5 | TGTGCTAGTGGTTCTGAGGACAGAAACTATGGCTACACCTTC | CASGSEDRNYGYTF
TRBJ1-2 | - | - | TRBV7-9 | TGTGCCAGCAGCTTAAGGGAGGCTAACTATGGCTACACCTTC | CASSLREANYGYTF
TRBJ1-5 | - | - | TRBV15 | TGTGCCACGAGCCTTCGGGGGGTCACTCAGCCCCAGCATTTT | CATSLRGVTQPQHF
TRBJ1-1 | - | - | TRBV11-3 | TGTGCCAGCAGTTTCGCGGGGAACACTGAAGCTTTCTTT | CASSFAGNTEAFF
TRBJ2-7 | - | TRBD2 | TRBV4-3 | TGCGCCAGCAGCCAAGGAGGGACTAGCCTCCCCTACGAGCAGTACTTC | CASSQGGTSLPYEQYF
TRBJ1-5 | - | TRBD1 | TRBV28 | TGTGCCAGCAGGGACAGGGGCAGCAATCAGCCCCAGCATTTT | CASRDRGSNQPQHF
TRBJ2-7 | few | TRBD1 | TRBV19 | TGTGCCACCAACCAGGGGGTAGGCTACGAGCAGTACTTC | CATNQGVGYEQYF
TRBJ2-5 | - | - | TRBV30 | TGTGCCTGGACTGCGGGGGCGGGAGTGGAAGAGACCCAGTACTTC | CAWTAGAGVEETQYF
TRBJ1-2 | medium-sized | - | TRBV30 | TGTGCCTGGAAGAGATCAGGGGTGAACTATGGCTACACCTTC | CAWKRSGVNYGYTF
TRBJ1-2 | - | - | TRBV7-9 | TGTGCCAGCAGCTCTGGGGGGAGGGGATATGGCTACACCTTC | CASSSGGRGYGYTF
TRBJ2-7 | - | - | TRBV11-2 | TGTGCCAGCAGCTTAGATCGAACGGACTGGGAATACGAGCAGTACTTC | CASSLDRTDWEYEQYF
TRBJ2-3 | - | - | TRBV5-8 | TGTGCCAGCAGCTGGGGAGTCAACCATGTAACAGATACGCAGTATTTT | CASSWGVNHVTDTQYF
TRBJ2-7 | - | TRBD1 | TRBV29-1 | TGCAGCGTCCGGACAGGGAGCTCCTACGAGCAGTACTTC | CSVRTGSSYEQYF
TRBJ2-3 | - | TRBD2 | TRBV28 | TGTGCCAGCAGTTTATGGGTGACTAGCGACACAGATACGCAGTATTTT | CASSLWVTSDTDTQYF
TRBJ2-5 | - | - | TRBV27 | TGTGCCAGCAGAACACAGGGACGAGAGACCCAGTACTTC | CASRTQGRETQYF
TRBJ1-5 | - | - | TRBV5-8 | TGTGCCAGCAGGCGAGATCAGCCCCAGCATTTT | CASRRDQPQHF